Detailed here is one T cell receptor beta chain. Its cognate antigen is unknown. V was pared by 5 bases and J by 8 bases, with 39 bases between. The CDR3 runs 21 residues. Per the germline V gene, CDR1 is MNHEY and CDR2 is SMNVEV (reference sequence). The sample originates from a study of T cell responses to AZD1222 COVID-19 vaccine. General observations from the study: After two AZD1222 doses, spike-specific TCR breadth and depth rose versus day 0. Donor demographics were predominantly white British with a female majority; clonal diversity may be underestimated. Dominant at 160-218 and 743-854, vaccine-associated CD4 TCRs also spanned spike.

Clones were read by immunoSEQ multiplex PCR, and TCRdb kept only the in-frame ones, dropping some. Seen here are 90,000 to 120,000 clones, around 93% observed once, and the top ten hold roughly 9%. This TCR was sampled from an adult who received the AZD1222 COVID-19 vaccine. This chain joins TRBV27 and TRBJ1-1, with a weak D call TRBD1 (5 bases). The sequencing here drew on peripheral blood, taken 28 days after the second AZD1222 dose. The CDR3 region has the DNA TGTGCCAGCAGTCCATCCTCCGTACGGGGCAGGGCTAGGAAAGTAGTGCTCGAAGCTTTCTTT. Translating gives CASSPSSVRGRARKVVLEAFF.